Sequencing of this T cell receptor (beta chain) was carried out in a study of blood T cell repertoires in COVID-19. The overall study: Spain, Italy and the United States supplied samples that represented acute and convalescent COVID-19. Sources were T cells, B-cell-depleted T cells, or PBMCs; the material itself was cDNA or gDNA.

Germline lookup yields CDR1 MDHEN and CDR2 SYDVKM. The CDR3 spans 18 residues. V was cut by 1 base and J by 5 bases, with 23 bases left in between. This clone is a singleton in its sample. The assay was immunoSEQ multiplex PCR, and TCRdb's table has in-frame clones only and misses some. The profile shows about 200,000 clones, 85% to 90% of them singletons. What was sequenced was peripheral blood. V gene TRBV28 combines with J gene TRBJ1-2, with unresolved D. This TCR came from a man older than 75 with acute or convalescent COVID-19. CDR3 sequence (DNA): TGTGCCAGCAGTTTATTCGCCGGAACTCTAGAGTTACGGTATGGCTACACCTTC. This gives the protein CASSLFAGTLELRYGYTF.